This T cell receptor (beta chain) emerged from a study of T cell responses to AZD1222 COVID-19 vaccine. Sequencing was performed with immunoSEQ multiplex PCR; in TCRdb, only in-frame clones are kept and a portion is missing. This table has approximately 94,000 clones, about 87% appearing once. This CDR3 spans 12 amino acids. V was pared by 3 bases and J by 7 bases, with 4 bases between. Sequenced here: peripheral blood, sampled on day 0 of AZD1222 vaccination. The V gene is TRBV12-3 or TRBV12-4, the J gene TRBJ1-6; D uncertain. The TCR comes from an adult in good health. CDR3 nucleotide sequence: TGTGCCAGCAGTTTCCCGAATTCACCCCTCCACTTT. Translated: CASSFPNSPLHF.